This entry describes one TCR beta chain. Its antigen is unidentified. The data belong to a study of shared clonotypes between healthy human individuals. Naive CD8 cells comprised CD45RO-negative, CCR7-positively selected cells, excluding terminally differentiated effector memory CD45RA+ cells. Study results and limitations: In having few donors, the study represented limited genetic and exposure-history diversity.

Deep was the level at which the assay was run. Using immunoSEQ multiplex PCR, the repertoire was profiled, and TCRdb retains in-frame clones only, with some absent. In the table there are under 600,000 clones, about 98% of which are singletons. The sequence derives from a man under 40 in good health. Material for sequencing was naive CD8+ T cells sorted from blood.

Here the CDR3 reads CSVLTGSYNEQFF. The CDR3, as DNA: TGCAGCGTTTTGACAGGCTCCTACAATGAGCAGTTCTTC. The chain couples TRBV29-1 to TRBJ2-1; a possible D gene is TRBD1 (6 bases). Germline V lookup: CDR1 SQVTM, CDR2 ANQGSEA. V was clipped by 5 bases and J by 0 bases, with 8 bases between them. The CDR3 has 13 residues.